The entry below describes one TCR beta chain. Its antigen is undetermined. Germline V gives CDR1 SGDLS, CDR2 YYNGEE. Trimming took 0 bases from V and 2 from J, leaving 12 bases between them. The CDR3 totals 15 residues. The data were obtained in a study of graft-versus-host responses after intestinal transplantation. Study details: Each recipient received anti-thymocyte globulin induction, then tacrolimus and steroids for three to four years.

Sequenced by immunoSEQ multiplex PCR; TCRdb stores in-frame clones only, minus some. The sample has roughly 5,700 clones, less than 80% seen once. Researchers processed graft tissue to release intraepithelial and lamina propria lymphocytes. Points from the study as a whole: Recipient-marrow GvH clones were detected, some having first appeared in ileum or blood.

Sequences were derived from ileum tissue, sampled around 310 days after intestinal transplant. The chain couples TRBV9 to TRBJ2-7, with a weak D call TRBD2 (6 bases). The sequence was collected from a human patient who received an intestinal transplant, so some T cells may come from the graft donor. CDR3 coding DNA: TGTGCCAGCAGCGTAGGGGGACTCCTGCCCTACGAGCAGTACTTC. It is translated as CASSVGGLLPYEQYF.